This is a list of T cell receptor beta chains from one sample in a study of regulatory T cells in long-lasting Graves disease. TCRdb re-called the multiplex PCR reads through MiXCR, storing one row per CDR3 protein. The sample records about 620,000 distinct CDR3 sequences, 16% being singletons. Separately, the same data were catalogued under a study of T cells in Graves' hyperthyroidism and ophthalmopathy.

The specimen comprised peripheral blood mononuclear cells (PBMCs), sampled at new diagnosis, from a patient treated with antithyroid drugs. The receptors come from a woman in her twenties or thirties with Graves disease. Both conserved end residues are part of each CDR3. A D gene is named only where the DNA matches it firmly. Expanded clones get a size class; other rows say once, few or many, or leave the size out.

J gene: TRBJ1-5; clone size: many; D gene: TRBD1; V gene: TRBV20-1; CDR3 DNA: TGCAGTGCTAGATGGACAGGTCAAGGTCAGCCCCAGCATTTT; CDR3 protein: CSARWTGQGQPQHF
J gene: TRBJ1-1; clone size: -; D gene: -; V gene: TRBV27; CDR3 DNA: TGTGCCAGCACCTCCCCTGAAGCTTTCTTT; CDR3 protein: CASTSPEAFF
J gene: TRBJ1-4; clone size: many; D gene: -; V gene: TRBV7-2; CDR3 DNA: TGTGCCAGCAGCTTTGTGACGGCGGAAAAACTGTTTTTT; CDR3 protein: CASSFVTAEKLFF
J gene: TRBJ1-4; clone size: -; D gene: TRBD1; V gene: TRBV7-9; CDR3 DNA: TGTGCCAGCAGCTTCTCGACAGGGATCGGTGAAAAACTGTTTTTT; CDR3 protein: CASSFSTGIGEKLFF
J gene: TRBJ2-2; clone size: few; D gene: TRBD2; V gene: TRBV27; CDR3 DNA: TGTGCCAGCAGTTTCCCGACTAGCGGGAGTAACACCGGGGAGCTGTTTTTT; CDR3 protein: CASSFPTSGSNTGELFF
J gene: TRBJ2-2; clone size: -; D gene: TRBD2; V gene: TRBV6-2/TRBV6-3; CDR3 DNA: TGTGCCAGCAGTGGGGGACTAGCGGGAGTGGTCGGGGAGCTGTTTTTT; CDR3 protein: CASSGGLAGVVGELFF
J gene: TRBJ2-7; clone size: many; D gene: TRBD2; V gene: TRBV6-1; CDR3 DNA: TGTGCCAGCAGGGGGAGAGCTCCGGGGGGCTACGAGCAGTACTTC; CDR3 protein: CASRGRAPGGYEQYF
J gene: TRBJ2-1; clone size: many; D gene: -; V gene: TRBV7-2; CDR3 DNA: TGTGCCAGCAGCCGGTTGGAGGGCTACAATGAGCAGTTCTTC; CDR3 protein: CASSRLEGYNEQFF
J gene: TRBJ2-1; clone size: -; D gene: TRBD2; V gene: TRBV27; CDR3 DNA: TGTGCCAGCGAGGGGACTAGCGGGAGGCGTGAGCAGTTCTTC; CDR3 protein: CASEGTSGRREQFF
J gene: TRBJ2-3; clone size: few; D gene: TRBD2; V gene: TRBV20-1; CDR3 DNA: TGCAGTGGTACTAGCGGGAGTGGGTTCACAGATACGCAGTATTTT; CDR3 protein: CSGTSGSGFTDTQYF
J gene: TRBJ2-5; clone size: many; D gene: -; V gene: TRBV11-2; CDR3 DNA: TGTGCCAGCAGCCAATACGGCGGAAGCATGGAGACCCAGTACTTC; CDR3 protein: CASSQYGGSMETQYF
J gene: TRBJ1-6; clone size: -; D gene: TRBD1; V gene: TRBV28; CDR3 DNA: TGTGCCATAGGACAGGGGGCTTCACCCCTCCACTTT; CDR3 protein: CAIGQGASPLHF
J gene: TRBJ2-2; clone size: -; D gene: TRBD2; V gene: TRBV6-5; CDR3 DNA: TGTGCCAGCAGTTCACCTAGCGGGAAGGACACCGGGGAGCTGTTTTTT; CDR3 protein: CASSSPSGKDTGELFF
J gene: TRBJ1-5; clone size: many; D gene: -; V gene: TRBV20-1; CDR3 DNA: TGCAGTGCTAGCGATAGCAATCAGCCCCAGCATTTT; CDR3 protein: CSASDSNQPQHF
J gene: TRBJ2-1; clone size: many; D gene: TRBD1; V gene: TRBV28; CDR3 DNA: TGTGCCAGCAGTTTGGCGAACAGGGGTAGCAATGAGCAGTTCTTC; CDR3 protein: CASSLANRGSNEQFF
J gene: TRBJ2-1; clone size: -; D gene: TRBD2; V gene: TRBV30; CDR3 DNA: TGTGCCTGGAGTCCCCTTCTAGCGGGAGGGAGGAATGAGCAGTTCTTC; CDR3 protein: CAWSPLLAGGRNEQFF
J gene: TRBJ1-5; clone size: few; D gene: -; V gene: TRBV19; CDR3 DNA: TGTGCCAGTAGTAAGGGAACAGTTGGTCAGCCCCAGCATTTT; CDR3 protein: CASSKGTVGQPQHF
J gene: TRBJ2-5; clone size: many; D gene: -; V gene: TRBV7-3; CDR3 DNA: TGTGCCAGCTCGGATGGGGGGACCCAGTACTTC; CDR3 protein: CASSDGGTQYF
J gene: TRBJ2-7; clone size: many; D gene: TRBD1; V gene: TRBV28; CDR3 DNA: TGTGCCAGCAGGGAGACAGGGTCCTACGAGCAGTACTTC; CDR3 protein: CASRETGSYEQYF
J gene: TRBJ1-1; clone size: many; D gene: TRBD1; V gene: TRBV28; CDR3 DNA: TGTGCCAGTCAACAGGGGACTCTTGGTACTGAAGCTTTCTTT; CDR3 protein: CASQQGTLGTEAFF
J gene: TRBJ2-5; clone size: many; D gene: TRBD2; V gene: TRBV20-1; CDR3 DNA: TGCAGTGTTGTAGGTTTCGGGCGGGAGGGCCCGGGAGAGACCCAGTACTTC; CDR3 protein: CSVVGFGREGPGETQYF
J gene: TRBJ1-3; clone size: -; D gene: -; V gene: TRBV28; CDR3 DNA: TGTGCCAGCAGATCTAGTAGTGGCAGGGGAAGAAACACCATATATTTT; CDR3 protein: CASRSSSGRGRNTIYF
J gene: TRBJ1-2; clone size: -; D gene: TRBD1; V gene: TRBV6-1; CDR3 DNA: TGTGCCAGCTTAGAGGACAGGGGTCGTCGGGCGTATGGCTACACCTTC; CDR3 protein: CASLEDRGRRAYGYTF
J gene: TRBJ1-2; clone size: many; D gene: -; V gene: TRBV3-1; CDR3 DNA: TGTGCCAGCAGCCAAGGGGGGCCAGGGTATGGCTACACCTTC; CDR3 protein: CASSQGGPGYGYTF
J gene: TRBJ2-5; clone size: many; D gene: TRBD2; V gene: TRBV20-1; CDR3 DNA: TGCAGTGCAAACCAGCCGGGGGGGGGAGAGACCCAGTACTTC; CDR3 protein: CSANQPGGGETQYF
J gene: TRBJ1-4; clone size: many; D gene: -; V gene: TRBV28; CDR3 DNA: TGTGCCAGCAGTTTATTGGGACCGAAAAATGAAAAACTGTTTTTT; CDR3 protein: CASSLLGPKNEKLFF
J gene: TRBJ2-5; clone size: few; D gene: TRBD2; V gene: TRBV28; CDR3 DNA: TGTGCCAGCAGCAGGCTGGGCGGGAGCTCAGGGTACCAAGAGACCCAGTACTTT; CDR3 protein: CASSRLGGSSGYQETQYF
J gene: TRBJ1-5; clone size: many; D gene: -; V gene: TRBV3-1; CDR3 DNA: TGTGCCAGCAGCCAAGTGTCCCTCGGGCCCCAGCATTTT; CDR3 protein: CASSQVSLGPQHF
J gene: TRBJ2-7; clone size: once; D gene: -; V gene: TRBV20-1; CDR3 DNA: TGCAGTGCTAGTAACAACTACGAGCAGTACTTC; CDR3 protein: CSASNNYEQYF
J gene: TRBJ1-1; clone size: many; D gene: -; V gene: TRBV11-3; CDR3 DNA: TGTGCCAGCAAGGGAGACAGCACTGAAGCTTTCTTT; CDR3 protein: CASKGDSTEAFF
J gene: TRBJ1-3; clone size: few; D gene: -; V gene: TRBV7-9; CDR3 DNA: TGTGCCAGCAGCTTAGGGGCAGTAACGAGCTTC; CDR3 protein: CASSLGAVTSF
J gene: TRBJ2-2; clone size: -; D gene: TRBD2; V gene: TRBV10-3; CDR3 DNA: TGTGCCATCAGTGAGTCGGCGGGAGGGTTATACACCGGGGAGCTGTTTTTT; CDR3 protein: CAISESAGGLYTGELFF
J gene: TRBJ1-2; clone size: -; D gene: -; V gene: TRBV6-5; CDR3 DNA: TGTGCCAGCAGTTACTACAGGGACTATGGCTACACCTTC; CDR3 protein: CASSYYRDYGYTF
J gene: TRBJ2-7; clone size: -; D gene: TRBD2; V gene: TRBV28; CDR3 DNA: TGTGCCAGCAGTGGGGGACTAGTAGGGGAGCAGTACTTC; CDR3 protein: CASSGGLVGEQYF
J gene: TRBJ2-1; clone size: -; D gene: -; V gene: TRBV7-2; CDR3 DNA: TGTGCCAGCAGCTCAGGGGGGACTAGGTACAATGAGCAGTTCTTC; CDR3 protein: CASSSGGTRYNEQFF
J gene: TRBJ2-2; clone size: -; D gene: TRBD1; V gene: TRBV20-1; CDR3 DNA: TGCAGTGCTAGAGACGGACAGGGCCCCACCGGGGAGCTGTTTTTT; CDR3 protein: CSARDGQGPTGELFF
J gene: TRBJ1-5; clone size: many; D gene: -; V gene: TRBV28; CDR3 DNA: TGTGCCAGCAGTTCAGGGGAAGTCGGTAGTCAGCCCCAGCATTTT; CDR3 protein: CASSSGEVGSQPQHF
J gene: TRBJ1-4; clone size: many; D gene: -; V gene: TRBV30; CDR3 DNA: TGTGCCTCATACATGGGAGAAAAACTGTTTTTT; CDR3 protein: CASYMGEKLFF
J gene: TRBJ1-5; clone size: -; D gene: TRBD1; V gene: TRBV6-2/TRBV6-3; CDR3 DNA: TGTGCCAGCAGTGAATCCCCTCCCGGACAGGGATGGAGCAATCAGCCCCAGCATTTT; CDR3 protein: CASSESPPGQGWSNQPQHF
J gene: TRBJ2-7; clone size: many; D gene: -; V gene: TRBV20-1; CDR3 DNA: TGCAGTGCTCTCGGGAGTCGGGGATACGAGCAGTACTTC; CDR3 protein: CSALGSRGYEQYF
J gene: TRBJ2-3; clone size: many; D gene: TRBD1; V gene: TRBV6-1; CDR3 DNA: TGTGCCAGCAGGACCGGGACAGGGGACACAGATACGCAGTATTTT; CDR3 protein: CASRTGTGDTDTQYF
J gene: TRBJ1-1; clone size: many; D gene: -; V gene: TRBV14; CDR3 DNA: TGTGCCAGCAGCCAGTTGAGGAACACTGAAGCTTTCTTT; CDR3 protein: CASSQLRNTEAFF
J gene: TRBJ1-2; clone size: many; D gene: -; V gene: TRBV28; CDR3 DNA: TGTGCCAGCACCACTACCGGGCCGCCGTTCTATGGCTACACCTTC; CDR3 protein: CASTTTGPPFYGYTF
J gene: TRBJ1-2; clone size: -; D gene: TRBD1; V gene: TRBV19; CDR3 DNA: TGTGCCAGTGCTAGAGGGACAGAAGGCTACACCTTC; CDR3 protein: CASARGTEGYTF
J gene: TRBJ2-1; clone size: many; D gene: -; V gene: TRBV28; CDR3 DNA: TGTGCCAGCACCCCCTCAGCGACCTACAATGAGCAGTTCTTC; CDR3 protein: CASTPSATYNEQFF
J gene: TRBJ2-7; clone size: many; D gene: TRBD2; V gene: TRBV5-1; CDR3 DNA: TGCGCCAGCACCCTTTCTTGGAGTAGCGGGAGGTCAAGCTCCTACGAGCAGTACTTC; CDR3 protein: CASTLSWSSGRSSSYEQYF
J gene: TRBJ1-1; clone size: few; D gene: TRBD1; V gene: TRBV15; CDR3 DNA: TGTGCCACCTGGGTTGTGGACAGGGGGCCCTCCATGAACACTGAAGCTTTCTTT; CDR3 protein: CATWVVDRGPSMNTEAFF
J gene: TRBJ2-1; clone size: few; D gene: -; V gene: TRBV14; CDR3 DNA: TGTGCCAGCAGGCGTGGGGGTACGGCAGCTTACAATGAGCAGTTCTTC; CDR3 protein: CASRRGGTAAYNEQFF
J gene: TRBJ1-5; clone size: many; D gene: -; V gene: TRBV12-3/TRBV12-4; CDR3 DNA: TGTGCCAGCAGGGGGACTAATCAGCCCCAGCATTTT; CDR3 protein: CASRGTNQPQHF